These 32 T cell receptor beta chains share one sample of origin, sequenced in a study of tumor-infiltrating lymphocytes in localized non-small cell lung cancer. Libraries were prepared by immunoSEQ multiplex PCR; TCRdb keeps only in-frame clonotypes and omits some of them. Counted here are around 3,000 clones, over 65% occurring once; the ten biggest clones make up about a sixth. Material for sequencing was uninvolved lung tissue not adjacent to the tumor. These TCRs come from a human donor with non-small cell lung cancer.

This chain joins TRBV11-2 and TRBJ1-2, with 10 bases matching TRBD1. The CDR3 extends over 15 amino acids. Germline V CDR1 and CDR2: SGHAT, FQNNGV. V trimming: 6 bases; J trimming: 0 bases; junction bases outside the gene matches: 4. CDR3 sequence: CASRVTGGPNYGYTF. As DNA, the CDR3 is TGTGCCAGCAGGGTGACAGGGGGCCCTAACTATGGCTACACCTTC.

This clone was counted a single time. The chain employs TRBV7-8 and TRBJ2-2; D is unresolved. The germline V gene encodes CDR1 SGHVS and CDR2 FQNEAQ. Trimming took off 4 bases at V and 4 bases at J, with 22 bases between the two ends. The CDR3 runs 18 residues. For the CDR3, the DNA is TGTGCCAGCAGCTCCCCCAGGTCGACGCGTCGAGTCACCGGGGAGCTGTTTTTT. Translating gives CASSSPRSTRRVTGELFF.

The J gene is TRBJ1-1, the V gene TRBV9, with 8 bases lining up with TRBD1. Trimming at V came to 0 bases and at J to 5 bases, leaving 6 bases not matched to a gene. The CDR3 covers 15 residues. Germline V gene lookup returns CDR1 SGDLS and CDR2 YYNGEE. CDR3 sequence reads: CASSVGTGRRTEAFF. The CDR3 DNA sequence: TGTGCCAGCAGCGTAGGGACAGGGAGGAGAACTGAAGCTTTCTTT.

The rearrangement joins TRBV5-6 to TRBJ1-1; tentative D call: TRBD1 (5 bases). The CDR3 sequence is 13 residues long. The germline V gene encodes CDR1 SGHDT and CDR2 YYEEEE. Trimming stripped 5 bases from V and 0 bases from J, with 8 bases between. CDR3 residues: CASSLRVNTEAFF. CDR3 DNA sequence: TGTGCCAGCAGTCTCAGGGTGAACACTGAAGCTTTCTTT.

This clone was detected a few times. J is TRBJ2-2 and V is TRBV7-6; a weak D match, TRBD1 (6 bases). From germline, CDR1 is SGHVS and CDR2 FNYEAQ. CDR3 size: 15 residues. The V end lost 0 bases, the J end lost 5 bases, and 10 bases lay between the germline ends. CDR3 region: CASSLAARGTGELFF. CDR3 bases: TGTGCCAGCAGCTTAGCTGCCAGGGGAACCGGGGAGCTGTTTTTT.

This clone came up a few times. This chain links TRBV6-6 with TRBJ1-4; tentative D call: TRBD1 (5 bases). From germline, CDR1 is MNHNY and CDR2 SVGAGI (reference sequence). CDR3 length: 16 residues. V gave up 0 bases and J gave up 4 bases, with 12 bases separating them. This CDR3 is CASSYSRAGGNEKLFF. The DNA of the CDR3 is TGTGCCAGCAGTTACTCGAGGGCCGGGGGTAATGAAAAACTGTTTTTT.

Note on this clone: Other DNA sequences in the same sample also yield this CDR3. J is TRBJ2-2 and V is TRBV28; D is unresolved. This CDR3 contains 11 residues. Germline V gene data show CDR1 as MDHEN and CDR2 as SYDVKM. The V gene lost 6 bases and the J gene lost 6 bases, with 5 bases spanning the gap. The CDR3 reads CASSIPGELFF. CDR3 coding DNA: TGTGCCAGCAGCATTCCCGGGGAGCTGTTTTTT.

This clone occurred a few times. Because it lacks the conserved phenylalanine or tryptophan at the end, this CDR3 is likely a read error. The chain carries TRBV9 and TRBJ1-1, with 8 positions matching TRBD1. CDR1 is SGDLS, CDR2 YYNGEE, per germline. J gave up 5 bases and V 0 bases, and 6 bases lay outside the gene matches. CDR3 length: 15 residues. Written as DNA, the CDR3 is TGTGCCAGCAGCGTAGGGACAGGGAGGAGAACTGAAGCTTTCTCT. This gives the protein CASSVGTGRRTEAFS.

The chain carries TRBV5-1 and TRBJ2-3; TRBD2 might be the D (7 bases). CDR3 length: 14 residues. Per the germline V gene, CDR1 is SGHRS and CDR2 is YFSETQ. The V end was cut by 3 bases, the J end by 6 bases, with 14 bases between. The CDR3 DNA sequence: TGCGCCAGCAGCTCCCTTGGGGGGGCGGATACGCAGTATTTT. As protein: CASSSLGGADTQYF.

The V gene is TRBV10-3, the J gene TRBJ2-5; no reliable D call. The length of the CDR3 is 12 residues. Germline V CDR1 and CDR2: ENHRY, SYGVKD. Trimming stripped 8 bases from V and 1 base from J, with 8 bases between. This CDR3 reads CAIGWGQETQYF. CDR3 bases: TGTGCCATCGGGTGGGGCCAAGAGACCCAGTACTTC.

V usage is TRBV28 and J usage is TRBJ1-1; TRBD1 might be the D (6 bases). The ends were cut back, 6 bases at V and 5 bases at J, with 13 bases in the middle. CDR3 length: 13 amino acids. Germline V gives CDR1 MDHEN, CDR2 SYDVKM. The CDR3 sequence: CASSSGAITEAFF. CDR3 in DNA: TGTGCCAGCAGCTCAGGGGCTATAACTGAAGCTTTCTTT.

This clone was observed a few times. This rearrangement joins TRBV6-4 to TRBJ2-7; no reliable D call. Germline CDR1 MRHNA, CDR2 SNTAGT. V lost 6 bases, J lost 6 bases, and 18 bases lay in between. The CDR3 runs 14 residues. The CDR3 bases are TGTGCCAGCAGCGCACCCGCTCAGGTACTCGAGCAGTACTTC. The encoded protein is CASSAPAQVLEQYF.

V usage is TRBV10-3 and J usage is TRBJ1-4, with 7 bases that match TRBD1. The length of the CDR3 is 16 residues. Germline CDR1 ENHRY, CDR2 SYGVKD. J gave up 4 bases and V 3 bases, and 8 bases lay outside the gene matches. CDR3 coding DNA: TGTGCCATCAGTGATCGACAGGGTGGGGGTAATGAAAAACTGTTTTTT. This gives the protein CAISDRQGGGNEKLFF.

Only a few counts were recorded for this clone. This chain uses TRBV29-1 with TRBJ1-1; tentatively, D is TRBD1 (5 bases). Trimming took off 5 bases at V and 4 bases at J, with 14 bases between the two ends. Germline V CDR1 and CDR2: SQVTM, ANQGSEA. This CDR3 is 13 amino acids long. The CDR3 DNA sequence: TGCAGCGTTAGTCTGGGGGGGAGCACTGAAGCTTTCTTT. This encodes CSVSLGGSTEAFF.

The CDR3 loop reads CASSPRQVYNEQFF. The CDR3 DNA sequence: TGTGCCAGCAGCCCTCGACAGGTGTACAATGAGCAGTTCTTC. The chain links TRBV7-2 to TRBJ2-1; perhaps TRBD1 as D (6 bases). The germline V gene encodes CDR1 SGHTA and CDR2 FQGNSA. The V and J ends lost 5 bases and 4 bases respectively, with 12 bases between them. The CDR3 spans 14 residues.

This chain uses TRBV4-1 with TRBJ1-4; D perhaps matches TRBD1 (6 bases). This CDR3 comprises 14 residues. Germline assignment: CDR1 MGHRA and CDR2 YSYEKL. Trimming took off 1 base at V and 8 bases at J, with 11 bases between the two ends. The CDR3 is CASSQGRGGEKLFF. The CDR3 nucleotides read TGCGCCAGCAGCCAAGGCAGGGGCGGGGAAAAACTGTTTTTT.

The chain recombines TRBV28 with TRBJ1-2; 7 bases line up with TRBD1. Unmatched junction bases numbered 5, after V lost 4 bases and J lost 6 bases. The CDR3 consists of 13 residues. CDR1 and CDR2 from the germline V gene are MDHEN and SYDVKM. The CDR3 sequence: CASSWGQINGYTF. CDR3 in DNA: TGTGCCAGCAGTTGGGGACAGATCAATGGCTACACCTTC.

The J gene is TRBJ2-3, the V gene TRBV4-3; 10 bases map to TRBD2. CDR3 length equals 16 residues. The V gene's germline CDR1 is LGHNA and CDR2 YSLEER. V trimming: 1 base; J trimming: 4 bases; junction bases outside the gene matches: 5. The CDR3 protein is CASSQGASGGPDTQYF. The CDR3 DNA follows: TGCGCCAGCAGCCAAGGGGCTAGCGGGGGTCCAGATACGCAGTATTTT.

This chain uses TRBV23-1 with TRBJ2-4, with a tentative D call TRBD2 (6 bases). TRBV23-1 is reported as an ORF; its role is uncertain. The V gene lost 7 bases and the J gene lost 7 bases, with 23 bases spanning the gap. The CDR3 totals 16 residues. The CDR3 sequence: CASTPVLRGNGNIQYF. CDR3 coding DNA: TGCGCCAGCACTCCAGTCCTCCGGGGGAATGGGAACATTCAGTACTTC.

Concerning this clone: At one of its ends the junction is not consistent with the germline gene, which may arise from a read error. The genes are TRBV5-6 and TRBJ2-7; maybe TRBD2 (7 bases). Germline CDR1 and CDR2: SGHDT and YYEEEE. CDR3 length: 16 amino acids. The CDR3 spells CASTLRGGGVSYEQYF. CDR3 bases: TGTGCCAGCACCTTGCGGGGAGGGGGGGTCTCCTACGAGCAGTACTTC.

The rearrangement joins TRBV6-5 to TRBJ2-4, with a possible D match to TRBD1 (6 bases). V lost 5 bases to trimming and J lost 7 bases, with 12 bases between them. The germline V gene encodes CDR1 MNHEY and CDR2 SVGAGI. The CDR3 spans 13 residues. CDR3 bases: TGTGCCAGCAGTATGGGGGCCGGGAACATTCAGTACTTC. Translated: CASSMGAGNIQYF.

The chain employs TRBV5-1 and TRBJ1-2; D unclear. CDR1 SGHRS and CDR2 YFSETQ come from the germline V gene. The CDR3 has 15 amino acids. V lost 0 bases and J 8 bases, leaving 17 bases between the germline ends. CDR3 in amino acids: CASSLAPRPPEGYTF. CDR3 nucleotide sequence: TGCGCCAGCAGCTTGGCACCCCGGCCGCCTGAGGGCTACACCTTC.

This clone is a singleton in its sample. The chain links TRBV28 to TRBJ2-7, with D possibly TRBD1 on 8 matching bases. Trimming removed 6 bases from V and 4 bases from J, with 13 bases in between. CDR3 length equals 13 residues. Germline V gives CDR1 MDHEN, CDR2 SYDVKM. CDR3 sequence: CASRGQGGYEQYF. The CDR3, as DNA: TGTGCCAGCAGAGGACAGGGAGGGTACGAGCAGTACTTC.

This clone rates as medium-sized. The genes are TRBV10-2 and TRBJ1-4; D remains unclear. The CDR3 totals 20 residues. Trimming took off 2 bases at V and 7 bases at J, with 29 bases between the two ends. Germline lookup yields CDR1 WSHSY and CDR2 SAAADI. CDR3 residues: CASSESLSFGYGRSLEKLFF. CDR3 in DNA: TGCGCCAGCAGTGAGAGTCTCTCCTTCGGGTACGGCAGGTCACTTGAAAAACTGTTTTTT.

This chain uses TRBV7-9 with TRBJ2-3; 9 nucleotides match TRBD2. This CDR3 is 15 amino acids long. Germline CDR1 reads SEHNR; CDR2 reads FQNEAQ (reference sequence). J lost 6 bases, V lost 4 bases, and 8 bases had no gene match. CDR3 protein: CASSSTSGFFDTQYF. As DNA, the CDR3 is TGTGCCAGCAGCTCCACTAGCGGGTTTTTTGATACGCAGTATTTT. Complete variable domain (other parts from reference TRBV7-9 and TRBJ2-3): DTGVSQNPRHKITKRGQNVTFRCDPISEHNRLYWYRQTLGQGPEFLTYFQNEAQLEKSRLLSDRFSAERPKGSFSTLEIQRTEQGDSAMYLCASSSTSGFFDTQYFGPGTRLTVL.

The CDR3 sequence is CASSVLQETQYF. DNA of the CDR3: TGTGCCAGCAGCGTACTACAAGAGACCCAGTACTTC. The chain employs TRBV7-8 and TRBJ2-5; no firm D call. CDR1 and CDR2 (germline): SGHVS, FQNEAQ. Deletions cut 5 bases from V and 2 bases from J, with 6 bases between. CDR3 length equals 12 residues.

The rearrangement joins TRBV19 to TRBJ2-3; TRBD2 aligns across 11 bases. The J segment lost 4 bases and the V segment lost 6 bases, leaving 3 bases of the junction unmatched. Germline assignment: CDR1 LNHDA and CDR2 SQIVND (reference sequence). This CDR3 region has 14 residues. CDR3 sequence: CASSGLAGSDTQYF. In DNA form, the CDR3 reads TGTGCCAGTAGCGGACTAGCGGGTTCAGATACGCAGTATTTT.

This sequence joins TRBV5-1 and TRBJ2-7; unclear D gene. The CDR3 consists of 13 residues. Germline assignment: CDR1 SGHRS and CDR2 YFSETQ. Trimming left V 0 bases short and J 3 bases short, with 7 bases between. CDR3 in amino acids: CASSLETFYEQYF. The CDR3 DNA is TGCGCCAGCAGCTTGGAGACCTTCTACGAGCAGTACTTC.

The rearrangement joins TRBV19 to TRBJ2-7; D possibly corresponds to TRBD2 (5 bases). This CDR3 has 13 amino acids. V was trimmed by 5 bases and J by 4 bases, leaving 12 bases between them. Germline V lookup: CDR1 LNHDA, CDR2 SQIVND (reference sequence). Here the CDR3 DNA reads TGTGCCAGTAGTCGGGCTCCGGGATACGAGCAGTACGTC. Translation gives CASSRAPGYEQYV.

The genes are TRBV28 and TRBJ2-1; D is uncertain. The CDR3 is 12 amino acids. Germline V CDR1 and CDR2: MDHEN, SYDVKM. Trimming left V 3 bases short and J 2 bases short, with 2 bases between. The CDR3 nucleotides read TGTGCCAGCAGTTTCGCCTACAATGAGCAGTTCTTC. It encodes CASSFAYNEQFF.

This clone was seen more than once but under ten times. The chain couples TRBV2 to TRBJ2-7; 8 bases fit TRBD1. V lost 6 bases, J lost 6 bases, and 4 bases stayed unmatched. The germline CDR1 and CDR2 sequences are SNHLY and FYNNEI. This CDR3 is 12 amino acids long. CDR3 nucleotides: TGTGCCAGCAGGGCAGGGGGCAGCGAGCAGTACGTC. Protein sequence: CASRAGGSEQYV.

The V gene is TRBV5-6, the J gene TRBJ1-4; maybe TRBD1 (5 bases). Germline values: CDR1 SGHDT, CDR2 YYEEEE. CDR3 size: 13 residues. V was shortened by 3 bases and J by 8 bases, with 11 bases between the two germline ends. The CDR3 spells CASSWGGDEKLFF. As DNA, the CDR3 is TGTGCCAGCAGCTGGGGAGGGGACGAAAAACTGTTTTTT.